This TCR beta chain originates from a study of Graves' ophthalmopathy and Graves' hyperthyroidism. Clinicians diagnosed using symptoms, serum thyroxine, TRAb, thyroid ultrasound and orbital computed tomography. In this sample, this clonotype turned up many times. Amplified TCR beta CDR3 regions were obtained using RNA transcripts as template. First-round RT-PCR employed HTBI primers, with a second-round multiplex PCR after it. Via MiXCR, TCRdb re-called the multiplex PCR reads, giving one row per CDR3 protein. The sample has 450,000 to 600,000 distinct CDR3 sequences, 39% seen once. Trimming at V came to 8 bases and at J to 0 bases, leaving 6 bases not matched to a gene. Germline V gene sequence: CDR1 MNHNY, CDR2 SVGAGI (reference sequence). The CDR3 has 14 amino acids.

Sequences were obtained from peripheral blood or thyroid tissue (not recorded which). This chain uses TRBV6-6 with TRBJ2-7, with 8 positions matching TRBD2. This clonotype was sampled from an adult man with Graves' hyperthyroidism. CDR3 loop: CASGRGGSSYEQYF. CDR3 sequence (DNA): TGTGCCAGCGGACGGGGGGGCAGCTCCTACGAGCAGTACTTC.